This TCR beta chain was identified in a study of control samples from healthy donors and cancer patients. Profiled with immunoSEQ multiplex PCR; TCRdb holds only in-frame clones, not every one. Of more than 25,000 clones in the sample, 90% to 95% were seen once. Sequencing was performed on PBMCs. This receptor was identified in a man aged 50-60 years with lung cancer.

The CDR3: CATRGAVTDTQYF. In DNA, the CDR3 is TGTGCCACCAGAGGGGCCGTCACAGATACGCAGTATTTT. The chain employs TRBV24-1 and TRBJ2-3; the D gene is possibly TRBD1 (5 bases). Germline CDR1 reads KGHDR; CDR2 reads SFDVKD. The CDR3 totals 13 residues. The V and J ends lost 7 bases and 2 bases respectively, with 9 bases between them.